This TCR beta chain is from a study of patients and donors after allogeneic stem cell transplantation. This CDR3 is 15 amino acids long. The V gene lost 2 bases and the J gene lost 2 bases, with 12 bases spanning the gap. CDR1 and CDR2 (germline): LGHNA, YSLEER. This clonotype was detected a few times. TCRdb ran MiXCR on the RT-PCR reads and lists one entry per CDR3 protein. The sample yields hundreds of thousands of distinct CDR3 sequences, 16% seen once. The TCR comes from a human donor who was either an allogeneic HSCT recipient or a stem cell or donor lymphocyte infusion donor (not recorded which). It is not recorded whose cells these are; they may come from a transplant donor. Sequencing used blood, either unsorted or a sorted T cell fraction (not recorded which). The chain employs TRBV4-3 and TRBJ1-1; maybe TRBD1 (6 bases). The CDR3 bases are TGCGCCAGCAGCCAAATTCCACAGGGAAACACTGAAGCTTTCTTT. This encodes CASSQIPQGNTEAFF.